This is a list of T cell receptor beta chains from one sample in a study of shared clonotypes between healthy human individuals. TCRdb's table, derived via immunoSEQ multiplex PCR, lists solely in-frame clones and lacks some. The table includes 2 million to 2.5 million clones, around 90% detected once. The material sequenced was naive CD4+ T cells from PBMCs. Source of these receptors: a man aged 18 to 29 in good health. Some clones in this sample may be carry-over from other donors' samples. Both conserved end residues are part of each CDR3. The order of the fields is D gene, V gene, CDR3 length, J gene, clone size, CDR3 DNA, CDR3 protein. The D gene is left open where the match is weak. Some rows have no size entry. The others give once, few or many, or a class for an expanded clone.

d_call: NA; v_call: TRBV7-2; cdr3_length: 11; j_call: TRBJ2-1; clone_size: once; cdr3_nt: TGTGCCAGCAGCCCCAGAGGGACATGGGTCTTC; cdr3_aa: CASSPRGTWVF
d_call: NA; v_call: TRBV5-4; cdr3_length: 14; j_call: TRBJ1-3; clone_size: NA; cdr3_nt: TGTGCCAGCAGCTTGTCCGGGAACGGAAACACCATATATTTT; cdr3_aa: CASSLSGNGNTIYF
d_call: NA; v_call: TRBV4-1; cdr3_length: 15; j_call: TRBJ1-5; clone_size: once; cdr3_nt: TGCGCCAGCAGCCATATCTATCCCAAGGCTCAGCCCCAGCATTTT; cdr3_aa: CASSHIYPKAQPQHF
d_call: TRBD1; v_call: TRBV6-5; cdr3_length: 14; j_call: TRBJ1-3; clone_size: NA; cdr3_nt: TGTGCCAGCAGCAGACAGGGGGGAGGAAACACCATATATTTT; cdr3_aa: CASSRQGGGNTIYF
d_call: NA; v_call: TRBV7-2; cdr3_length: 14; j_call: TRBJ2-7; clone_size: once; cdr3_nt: TGTGCCAGCAGCACGTCCGGGACTGCCTACGAGCAGTACTTC; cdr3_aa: CASSTSGTAYEQYF
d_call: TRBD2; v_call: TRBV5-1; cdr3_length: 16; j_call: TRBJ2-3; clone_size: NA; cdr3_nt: TGCGCCAGCAGCTTTGTAGCGGGGGGGAACACAGATACGCAGTATTTT; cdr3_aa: CASSFVAGGNTDTQYF
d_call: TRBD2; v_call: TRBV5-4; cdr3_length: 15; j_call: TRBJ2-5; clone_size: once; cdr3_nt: TGTGCCAGCAGCTTCAGACTAGCGGCCCAAGAGGCCCAGTACTTC; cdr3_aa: CASSFRLAAQEAQYF
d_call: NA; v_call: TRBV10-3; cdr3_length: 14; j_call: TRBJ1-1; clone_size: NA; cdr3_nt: TGTGCCATCAGTGAGTTTCCCTCGAACACTGAAGCTTTCTTT; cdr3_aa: CAISEFPSNTEAFF
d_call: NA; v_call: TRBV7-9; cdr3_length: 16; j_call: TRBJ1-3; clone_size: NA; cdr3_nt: TGTGCCAGCAGCTTAGGGATCCCGCGGTCTGGAAACACCATATATTTT; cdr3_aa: CASSLGIPRSGNTIYF
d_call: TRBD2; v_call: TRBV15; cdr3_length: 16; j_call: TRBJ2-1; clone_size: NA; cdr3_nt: TGTGCCACCAGCGGGGGACTAGCGGAGACCTACAATGAGCAGTTCTTC; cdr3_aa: CATSGGLAETYNEQFF
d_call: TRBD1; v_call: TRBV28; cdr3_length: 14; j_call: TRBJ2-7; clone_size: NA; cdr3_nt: TGTGCCAGCGGGGGGACAGGCATCGCCTACGAGCAGTACTTC; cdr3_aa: CASGGTGIAYEQYF
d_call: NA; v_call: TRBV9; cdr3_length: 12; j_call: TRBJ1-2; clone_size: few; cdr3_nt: TGTGCCAGCAGCGGGCAGCCAGATGGCTACACCTTC; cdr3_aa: CASSGQPDGYTF
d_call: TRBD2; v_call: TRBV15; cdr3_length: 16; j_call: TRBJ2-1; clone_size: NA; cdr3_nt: TGTGCCACCAGCAGAGATACGACTAGCGGGAACAATGAGCAGTTCTTC; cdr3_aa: CATSRDTTSGNNEQFF
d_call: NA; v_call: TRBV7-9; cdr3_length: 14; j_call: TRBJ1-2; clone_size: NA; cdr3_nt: TGTGCCAGCAGCTTAAGTCTGCGGGACTATGGCTACACCTTC; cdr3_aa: CASSLSLRDYGYTF
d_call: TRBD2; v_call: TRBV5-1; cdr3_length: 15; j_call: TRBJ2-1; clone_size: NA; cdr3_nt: TGCGCCAGCAGCTTGCCTAGCGGGGGACACAATGAGCAGTTCTTC; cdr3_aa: CASSLPSGGHNEQFF
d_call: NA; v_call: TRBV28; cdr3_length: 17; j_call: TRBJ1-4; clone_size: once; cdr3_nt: TGTGCCAGCAGTTTATGGGACCGCGCCGGTCGGTACGAAAAACTGTTTTTT; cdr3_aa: CASSLWDRAGRYEKLFF
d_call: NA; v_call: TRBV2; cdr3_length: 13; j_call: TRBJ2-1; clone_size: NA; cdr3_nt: TGTGCCAGCATTACAGGCCCCTACAATGAGCAGTTCTTC; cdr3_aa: CASITGPYNEQFF
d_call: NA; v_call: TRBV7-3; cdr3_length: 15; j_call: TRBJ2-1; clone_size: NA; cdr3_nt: TGTGCCAGCAGCTTATTTTCAGCGGTTCAAAATGAGCAGTTCTTC; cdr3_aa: CASSLFSAVQNEQFF
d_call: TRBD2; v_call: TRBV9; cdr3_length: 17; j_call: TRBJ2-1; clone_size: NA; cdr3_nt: TGTGCCAGCAGCGTAGGATCTCCTAGCGGGCCCAACAATGAGCAGTTCTTC; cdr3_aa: CASSVGSPSGPNNEQFF
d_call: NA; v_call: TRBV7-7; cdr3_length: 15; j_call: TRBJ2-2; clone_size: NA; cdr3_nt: TGTGCCAGCAGCTTTTCAGGGGCCAACACCGGGGAGCTGTTTTTT; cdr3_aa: CASSFSGANTGELFF
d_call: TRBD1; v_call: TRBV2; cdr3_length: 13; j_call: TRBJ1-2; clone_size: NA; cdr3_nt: TGTGCCAGCAGTGGTACAGGGGGCGCCGGCTACACCTTC; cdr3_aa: CASSGTGGAGYTF
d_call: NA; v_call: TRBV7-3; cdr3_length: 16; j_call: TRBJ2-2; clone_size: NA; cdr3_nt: TGTGCCAGCAGCTTAATTCCTGGACAGAACACCGGGGAGCTGTTTTTT; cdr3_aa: CASSLIPGQNTGELFF
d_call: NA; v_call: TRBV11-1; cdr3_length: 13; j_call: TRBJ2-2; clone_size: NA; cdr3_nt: TGTGCCAGCAGCTTAGGGGGTCACGGGGAGCTGTTTTTT; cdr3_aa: CASSLGGHGELFF
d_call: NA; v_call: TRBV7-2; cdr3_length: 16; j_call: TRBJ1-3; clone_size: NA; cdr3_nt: TGTGCCAGCAGCCTCCCTTTAGGGGGGGCGGGAAACACCATATATTTT; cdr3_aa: CASSLPLGGAGNTIYF
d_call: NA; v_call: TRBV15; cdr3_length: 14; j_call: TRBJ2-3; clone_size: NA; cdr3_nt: TGTGCCACCAGCAGGGGTGAGAGCACAGATACGCAGTATTTT; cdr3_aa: CATSRGESTDTQYF
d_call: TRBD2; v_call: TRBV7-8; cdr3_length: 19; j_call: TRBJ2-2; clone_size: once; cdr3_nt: TGTGCCAGCAGCTATACTTCGACTAGCGGGGAGGCGAACACCGGGGAGCTGTTTTTT; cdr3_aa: CASSYTSTSGEANTGELFF
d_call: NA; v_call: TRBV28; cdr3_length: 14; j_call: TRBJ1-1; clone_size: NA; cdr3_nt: TGTGCCAGCAGCTACCTGATGAGGGGTACTGAAGCTTTCTTT; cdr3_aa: CASSYLMRGTEAFF
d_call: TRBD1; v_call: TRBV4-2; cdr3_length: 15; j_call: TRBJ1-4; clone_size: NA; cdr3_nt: TGTGCCAGCAGCCCGACAGGGGGCGTTGGTGAAAAACTGTTTTTT; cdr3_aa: CASSPTGGVGEKLFF
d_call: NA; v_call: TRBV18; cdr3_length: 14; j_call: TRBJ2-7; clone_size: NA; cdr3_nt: TGTGCCAGCTCTCTCACCTGGGTCAACTACGAGCAGTACTTC; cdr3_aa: CASSLTWVNYEQYF
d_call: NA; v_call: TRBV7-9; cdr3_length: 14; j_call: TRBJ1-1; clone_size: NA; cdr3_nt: TGTGCCAGCAGCGGGGCGGGGAAAAACACTGAAGCTTTCTTT; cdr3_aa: CASSGAGKNTEAFF
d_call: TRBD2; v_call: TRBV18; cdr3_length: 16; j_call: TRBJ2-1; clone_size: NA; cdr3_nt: TGTGCCAGCTCATCTCCGGGACTAGCGGGAGTAAATGAGCAGTTCTTC; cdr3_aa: CASSSPGLAGVNEQFF
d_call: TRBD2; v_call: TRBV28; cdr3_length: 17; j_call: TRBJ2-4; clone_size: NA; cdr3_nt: TGTGCCAGCAGCAGTATCGGGACTAGAAAGTCGGAGTACATTCAGTACTTC; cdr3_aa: CASSSIGTRKSEYIQYF
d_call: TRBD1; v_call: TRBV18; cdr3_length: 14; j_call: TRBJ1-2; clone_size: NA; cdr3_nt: TGTGCCAGCTCACCGACGACAGGGGGCGAGGGCTACACCTTC; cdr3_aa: CASSPTTGGEGYTF
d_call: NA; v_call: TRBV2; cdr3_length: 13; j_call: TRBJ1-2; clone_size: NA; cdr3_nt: TGTGCCAGCATTAGGAGGGCCCTCCCTGGCTACACCTTC; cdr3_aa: CASIRRALPGYTF
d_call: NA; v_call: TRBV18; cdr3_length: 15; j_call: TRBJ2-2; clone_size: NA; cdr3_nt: TGTGCCAGCTCACCGGAGGTTCTGGGCACCGGGGAGCTGTTTTTT; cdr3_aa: CASSPEVLGTGELFF
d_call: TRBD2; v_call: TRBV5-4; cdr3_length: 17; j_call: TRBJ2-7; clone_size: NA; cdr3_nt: TGTGCCAGCAGCTTGGCCGGGTTTGCGGGAGGGCCAAGCGAGCAGTACTTC; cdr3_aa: CASSLAGFAGGPSEQYF
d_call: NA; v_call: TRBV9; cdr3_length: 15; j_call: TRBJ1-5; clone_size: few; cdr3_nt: TGTGCCAGCAGCGTGGGCGGAAATAGCAATCAGCCCCAGCATTTT; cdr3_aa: CASSVGGNSNQPQHF
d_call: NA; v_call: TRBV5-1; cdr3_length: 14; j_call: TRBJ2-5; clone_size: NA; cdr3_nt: TGCGCCAGCAGCTTGTTGACAGGACAAGAGACCCAGTACTTC; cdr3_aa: CASSLLTGQETQYF
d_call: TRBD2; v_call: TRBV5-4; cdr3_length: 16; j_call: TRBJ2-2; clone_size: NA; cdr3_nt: TGTGCCAGCAGCCCCGGACTAGCGAGGAACACCGGGGAGCTGTTTTTT; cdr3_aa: CASSPGLARNTGELFF
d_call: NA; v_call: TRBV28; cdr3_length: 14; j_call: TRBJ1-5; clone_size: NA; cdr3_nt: TGTGCCAGCAGTTTTTTGCAGTTCAATCAGCCCCAGCATTTT; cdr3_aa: CASSFLQFNQPQHF
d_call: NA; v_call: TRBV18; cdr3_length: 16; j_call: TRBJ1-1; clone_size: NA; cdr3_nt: TGTGCCAGCTCACCCCTGGGAGGGCTCATGAACACTGAAGCTTTCTTT; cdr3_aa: CASSPLGGLMNTEAFF
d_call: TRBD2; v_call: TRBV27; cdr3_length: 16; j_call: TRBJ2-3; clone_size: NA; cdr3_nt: TGTGCCAGCAGTTCCCGACTAGCGGCCGGCACAGATACGCAGTATTTT; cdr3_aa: CASSSRLAAGTDTQYF
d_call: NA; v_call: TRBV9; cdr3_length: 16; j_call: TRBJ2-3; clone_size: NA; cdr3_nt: TGTGCCAGCAGCGTAGGGTCGGGCCTCAGCACAGATACGCAGTATTTT; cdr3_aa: CASSVGSGLSTDTQYF
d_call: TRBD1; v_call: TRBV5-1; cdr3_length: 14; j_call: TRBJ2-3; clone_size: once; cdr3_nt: TGCGCCAGCAGCTTGGAGGGGGCGCGAAATACGCAGTATTTT; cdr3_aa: CASSLEGARNTQYF
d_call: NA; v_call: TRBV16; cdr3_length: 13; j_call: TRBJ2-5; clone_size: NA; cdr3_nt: TGTGCCAGCAGCCATGGCGGCTCCAAGACCCAGTACTTC; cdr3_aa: CASSHGGSKTQYF
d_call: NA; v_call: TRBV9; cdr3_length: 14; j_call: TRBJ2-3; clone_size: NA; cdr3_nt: TGTGCCAGCAGCGTAACAGGGAGCACAGATACGCAGTATTTT; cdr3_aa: CASSVTGSTDTQYF
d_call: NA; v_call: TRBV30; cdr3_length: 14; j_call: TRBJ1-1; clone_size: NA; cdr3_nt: TGTGCCTGGAGAGACATCCGCCTGAACACTGAAGCTTTCTTT; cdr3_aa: CAWRDIRLNTEAFF
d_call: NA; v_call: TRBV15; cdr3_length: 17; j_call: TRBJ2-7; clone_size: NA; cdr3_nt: TGTGCCACCAGCAGAAGACCCCTCGACGCCATATACTACGAGCAGTACTTC; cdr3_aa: CATSRRPLDAIYYEQYF
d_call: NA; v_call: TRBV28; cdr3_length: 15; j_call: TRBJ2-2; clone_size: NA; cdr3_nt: TGTGCCAGCAGTTCCCGGCTTACGAACACCGGGGAGCTGTTTTTT; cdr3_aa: CASSSRLTNTGELFF
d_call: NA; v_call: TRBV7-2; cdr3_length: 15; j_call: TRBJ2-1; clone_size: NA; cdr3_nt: TGTGCCAGCAGCCCCCAATCGGCGGGCTACAATGAGCAGTTCTTC; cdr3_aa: CASSPQSAGYNEQFF
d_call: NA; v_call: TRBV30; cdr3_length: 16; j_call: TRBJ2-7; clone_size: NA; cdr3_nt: TGTGCCTGGAGAGCCGGCCTGGGACGGCCCTTCTACGAGCAGTACTTC; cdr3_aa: CAWRAGLGRPFYEQYF
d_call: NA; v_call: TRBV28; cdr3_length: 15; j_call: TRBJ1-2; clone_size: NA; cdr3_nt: TGTGCCAGCAGCGGTCAAGTCCCGGGCCCGGAGCGCTACACCTTC; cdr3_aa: CASSGQVPGPERYTF